Reported below is one T cell receptor (beta chain). The record originates from a study of early T cells in non-severe SARS-CoV-2 infection. In TCRdb, the 5' RACE reads were re-called with MiXCR into one record per CDR3 protein. The sample lists some 87,000 distinct CDR3 sequences; approximately 14% were seen once. Germline CDR1 and CDR2: MDHEN and SYDVKM. V gave up 7 bases and J gave up 1 base, with 4 bases separating them. The CDR3 consists of 11 residues. Material: whole blood. This clonotype originated in an adult who was a healthcare worker with PCR-confirmed SARS-CoV-2 infection or an uninfected control (not recorded which). This sequence joins TRBV28 and TRBJ1-1; D unclear. CDR3 coding DNA: TGTGCCAGCAAAGGGAACACTGAAGCTTTCTTT. Translating it yields CASKGNTEAFF.